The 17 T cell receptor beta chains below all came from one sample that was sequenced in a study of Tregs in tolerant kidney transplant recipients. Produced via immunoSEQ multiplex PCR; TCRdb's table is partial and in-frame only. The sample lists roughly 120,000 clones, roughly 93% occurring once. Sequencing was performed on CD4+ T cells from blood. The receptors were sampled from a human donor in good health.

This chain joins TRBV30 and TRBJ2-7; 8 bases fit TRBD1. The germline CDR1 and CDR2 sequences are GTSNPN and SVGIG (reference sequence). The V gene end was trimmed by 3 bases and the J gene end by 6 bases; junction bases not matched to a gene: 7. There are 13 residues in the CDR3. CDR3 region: CAWSPGQGFEQYF. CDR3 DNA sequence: TGTGCCTGGAGCCCCGGACAGGGCTTCGAGCAGTACTTC.

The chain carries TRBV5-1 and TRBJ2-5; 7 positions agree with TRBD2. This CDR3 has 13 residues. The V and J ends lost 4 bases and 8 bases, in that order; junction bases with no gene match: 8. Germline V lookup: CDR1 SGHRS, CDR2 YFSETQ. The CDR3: CASSTGDYPTQYF. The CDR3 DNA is TGCGCCAGCAGCACGGGGGACTACCCTACCCAGTACTTC.

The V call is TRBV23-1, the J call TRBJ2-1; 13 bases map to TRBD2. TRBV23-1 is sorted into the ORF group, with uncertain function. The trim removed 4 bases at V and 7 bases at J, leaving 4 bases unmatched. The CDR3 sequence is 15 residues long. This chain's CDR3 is CASSPTSGRANEQFF. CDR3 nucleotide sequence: TGCGCCAGCAGTCCTACTAGCGGGAGGGCAAATGAGCAGTTCTTC.

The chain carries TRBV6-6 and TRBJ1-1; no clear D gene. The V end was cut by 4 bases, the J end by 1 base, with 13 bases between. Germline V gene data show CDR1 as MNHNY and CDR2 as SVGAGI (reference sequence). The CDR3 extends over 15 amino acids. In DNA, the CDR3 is TGTGCCAGCAGTTTCTCTGGTCCGCAGAACACTGAAGCTTTCTTT. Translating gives CASSFSGPQNTEAFF.

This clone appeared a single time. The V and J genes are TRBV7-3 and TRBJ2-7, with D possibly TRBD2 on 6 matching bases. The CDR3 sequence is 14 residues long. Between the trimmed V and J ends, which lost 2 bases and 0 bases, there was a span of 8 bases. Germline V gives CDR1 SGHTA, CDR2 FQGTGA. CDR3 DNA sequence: TGTGCCAGCAGCTTACTAGCGAGCTCCTACGAGCAGTACTTC. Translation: CASSLLASSYEQYF.

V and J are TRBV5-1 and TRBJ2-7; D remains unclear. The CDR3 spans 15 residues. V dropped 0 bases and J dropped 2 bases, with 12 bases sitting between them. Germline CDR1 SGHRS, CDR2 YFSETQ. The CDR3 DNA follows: TGCGCCAGCAGCTTGGCCGTCCAGATTGCCTACGAGCAGTACTTC. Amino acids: CASSLAVQIAYEQYF.

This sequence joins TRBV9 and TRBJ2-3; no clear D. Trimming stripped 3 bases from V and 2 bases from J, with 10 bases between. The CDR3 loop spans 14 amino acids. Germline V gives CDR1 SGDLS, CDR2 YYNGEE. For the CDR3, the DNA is TGTGCCAGCAGCGGGGCTGAGAACACAGATACGCAGTATTTT. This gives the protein CASSGAENTDTQYF.

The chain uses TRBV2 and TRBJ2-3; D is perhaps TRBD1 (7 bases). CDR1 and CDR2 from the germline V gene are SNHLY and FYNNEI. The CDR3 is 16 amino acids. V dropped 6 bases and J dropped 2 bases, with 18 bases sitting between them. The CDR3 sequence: CASSLMGGQNTDTQYF. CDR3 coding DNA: TGTGCCAGCAGCCTGATGGGGGGACAGAACACAGATACGCAGTATTTT. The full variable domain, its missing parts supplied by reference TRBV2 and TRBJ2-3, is EPEVTQTPSHQVTQMGQEVILRCVPISNHLYFYWYRQILGQKVEFLVSFYNNEISEKSEIFDDQFSVERPDGSNFTLKIRSTKLEDSAMYFCASSLMGGQNTDTQYFGPGTRLTVL.

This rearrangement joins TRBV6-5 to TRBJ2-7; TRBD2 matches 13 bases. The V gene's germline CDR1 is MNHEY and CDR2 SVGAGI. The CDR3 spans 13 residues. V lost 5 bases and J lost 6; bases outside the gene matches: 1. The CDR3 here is CASSGLAGVEQYF. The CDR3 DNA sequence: TGTGCCAGCAGTGGACTAGCGGGAGTCGAGCAGTACTTC.

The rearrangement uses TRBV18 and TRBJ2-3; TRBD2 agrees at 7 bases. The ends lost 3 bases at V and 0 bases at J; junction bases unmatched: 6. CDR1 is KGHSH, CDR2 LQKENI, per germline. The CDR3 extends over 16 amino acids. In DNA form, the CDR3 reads TGTGCCAGCTCACCGATAACTAGCGAGAGCACAGATACGCAGTATTTT. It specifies CASSPITSESTDTQYF.

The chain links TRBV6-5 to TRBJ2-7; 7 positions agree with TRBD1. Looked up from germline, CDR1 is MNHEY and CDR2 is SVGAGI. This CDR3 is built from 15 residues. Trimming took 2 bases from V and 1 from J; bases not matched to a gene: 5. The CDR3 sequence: CASSYGTARSYEQYF. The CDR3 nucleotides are TGTGCCAGCAGTTACGGGACAGCCCGTTCCTACGAGCAGTACTTC.

This CDR3 reads CASSSNGLNEKLFF. In DNA form, the CDR3 reads TGCGCCAGCAGCTCCAACGGGCTTAATGAAAAACTGTTTTTT. The chain employs TRBV5-1 and TRBJ1-4; D gene uncertain. The CDR3 runs 14 residues. V lost 3 bases and J 4 bases, leaving 10 bases between the germline ends. Germline V lookup: CDR1 SGHRS, CDR2 YFSETQ.

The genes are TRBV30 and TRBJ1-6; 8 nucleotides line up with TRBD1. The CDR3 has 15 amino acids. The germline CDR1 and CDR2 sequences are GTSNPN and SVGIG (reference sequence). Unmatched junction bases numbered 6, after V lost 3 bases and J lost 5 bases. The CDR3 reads CAWRPPDRDNSPLHF. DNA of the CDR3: TGTGCCTGGAGGCCCCCGGACAGGGATAATTCACCCCTCCACTTT.

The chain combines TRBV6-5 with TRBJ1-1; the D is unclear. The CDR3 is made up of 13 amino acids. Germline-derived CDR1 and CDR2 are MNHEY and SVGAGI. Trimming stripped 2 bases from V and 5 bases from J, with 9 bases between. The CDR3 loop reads CASSYKGRTEAFF. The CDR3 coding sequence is TGTGCCAGCAGTTACAAGGGTCGAACTGAAGCTTTCTTT.

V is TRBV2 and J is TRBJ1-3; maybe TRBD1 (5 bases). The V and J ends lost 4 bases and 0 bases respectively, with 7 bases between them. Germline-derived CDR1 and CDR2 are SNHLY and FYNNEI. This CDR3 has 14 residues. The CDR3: CASSVQVSGNTIYF. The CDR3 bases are TGTGCCAGCAGTGTACAGGTCTCTGGAAACACCATATATTTT. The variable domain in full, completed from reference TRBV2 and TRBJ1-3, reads EPEVTQTPSHQVTQMGQEVILRCVPISNHLYFYWYRQILGQKVEFLVSFYNNEISEKSEIFDDQFSVERPDGSNFTLKIRSTKLEDSAMYFCASSVQVSGNTIYFGEGSWLTVV.

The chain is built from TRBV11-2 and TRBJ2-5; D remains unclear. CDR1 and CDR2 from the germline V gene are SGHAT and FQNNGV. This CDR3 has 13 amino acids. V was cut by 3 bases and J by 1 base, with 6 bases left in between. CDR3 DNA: TGTGCCAGCAGCTTCGGTTCCCAAGAGACCCAGTACTTC. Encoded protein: CASSFGSQETQYF.

The CDR3 spells CASSKKSGMNTGELFF. In nucleotides, the CDR3 is TGTGCCAGCAGCAAAAAAAGCGGGATGAACACCGGGGAGCTGTTTTTT. The rearrangement joins TRBV21-1 to TRBJ2-2; the DNA was not compared with TRBD2, the D call given in the table. TRBV21-1 is recorded as a pseudogene. The CDR3 runs 16 residues.